This T cell receptor beta chain was recovered during a study of OX40 agonist ivuxolimab in advanced cancers. Study-wide background: A diagnosis of hepatocellular carcinoma, melanoma, renal cell or head and neck cancer was present in dose-escalation patients. Subjects had a mean age of roughly 57 years, with a range of roughly 20 to 79; around 84% were male.

Worth noting for this clone: The antigen remains unidentified.

Study results and caveats: Several nonresponders also turned out to have low normalized T-cell clonal expansion. Near-lowest levels of clonal expansion characterized partial responders at 0.1-3.0 mg/kg.

Data came from immunoSEQ multiplex PCR; TCRdb stores just in-frame clones and leaves some out. In the table there are 22,000 or so clones, 80% to 90% of which are singletons. Germline CDR1 and CDR2: WSHSY and SAAADI. The V end was cut by 7 bases, the J end by 5 bases, with 13 bases between. This CDR3 region has 13 residues. This sample comprised CD4+ or CD8+ T cells sorted from blood, obtained in a trial of the OX40 agonist ivuxolimab. This sequence joins TRBV10-2 and TRBJ2-3, with a weak D call TRBD2 (6 bases). The receptor was derived from an adult with an advanced solid tumor such as melanoma, head and neck, liver or kidney cancer. CDR3 DNA sequence: TGCGCCAGCATTAACGCGGGAAGAGATACGCAGTATTTT. Its translation: CASINAGRDTQYF.